This record covers a single T cell receptor beta chain. Antigen: not known. Using immunoSEQ multiplex PCR, the repertoire was profiled, and TCRdb retains in-frame clones only, with some absent. The profile shows about 2 million clones, about 95% of them singletons. The source of the sample is a study of shared clonotypes between healthy human individuals. Naive CD8 cells, CD45RO-negative and positively selected for CCR7, excluded terminally differentiated effector memory CD45RA+ cells. With 4 bases removed from V and 7 bases from J, the gap between germline ends came to 13 bases. The CDR3 length is 13 residues. Looked up from germline, CDR1 is KGHSY and CDR2 is FQNENV. Findings and limits, study-wide: The study found roughly 5% of naive CD4 clonotypes shared across four donors.

Sequenced: naive CD8+ T cells sorted from blood. The sequence came from a man between 18 and 29 years old in good health. This sequence joins TRBV16 and TRBJ1-2; the D gene is possibly TRBD1 (5 bases). Here the CDR3 reads CASSPTGPPGYTF. The DNA of the CDR3 is TGTGCCAGCAGCCCAACGGGACCTCCTGGCTACACCTTC.